The 21 T cell receptor beta chains below were found in one sample sequenced in a study of neoadjuvant anti-PD-1 for oral cavity cancer. Sequenced by immunoSEQ multiplex PCR; TCRdb stores in-frame clones only, minus some. There are about 16,000 clones in the sample; 60% to 80% occur only once, and roughly 3% lies in the top ten. Sample: PBMCs, taken before nivolumab (anti-PD-1) treatment. The receptors derive from a person aged 35-80 years with oral cavity squamous cell carcinoma.

The genes are TRBV29-1 and TRBJ2-1; no clear D gene. Trimming left V 2 bases short and J 1 base short, with 15 bases between. This CDR3 has 16 amino acids. Germline V lookup: CDR1 SQVTM, CDR2 ANQGSEA. The CDR3 protein is CSVESPERNSYNEQFF. The CDR3 DNA is TGCAGCGTTGAATCTCCCGAGCGCAATTCCTACAATGAGCAGTTCTTC.

This clone came up a few times. V usage is TRBV27 and J usage is TRBJ1-2; tentatively, D is TRBD1 (6 bases). Trimming took 2 bases from V and 11 from J, leaving 15 bases between them. Germline loops: CDR1 MNHEY, CDR2 SMNVEV (reference sequence). CDR3 length: 13 amino acids. The CDR3: CASSLPGAEFYTF. The CDR3 bases are TGTGCCAGCAGTTTACCAGGGGCAGAGTTTTACACCTTC.

This chain links TRBV5-5 with TRBJ2-5; weak D call: TRBD2 (5 bases). CDR1 and CDR2 from the germline V gene are SGHKS and YYEKEE (reference sequence). The ends were cut back, 2 bases at V and 4 bases at J, with 15 bases in the middle. This CDR3 comprises 15 residues. This CDR3 is CASSFSDGVGETQYF. The CDR3 nucleotides read TGTGCCAGCAGCTTCTCAGACGGGGTAGGAGAGACCCAGTACTTC. The whole variable domain, remainder taken from reference TRBV5-5 and TRBJ2-5, is DAGVTQSPTHLIKTRGQQVTLRCSPISGHKSVSWYQQVLGQGPQFIFQYYEKEERGRGNFPDRFSARQFPNYSSELNVNALLLGDSALYLCASSFSDGVGETQYFGPGTRLLVL.

The V and J genes are TRBV7-2 and TRBJ2-3; D is uncertain. The CDR3 contains 13 residues. V dropped 3 bases and J dropped 7 bases, with 11 bases sitting between them. CDR1 is SGHTA, CDR2 FQGNSA, per germline. The CDR3 sequence is CASSFGRQNTQYF. Written as DNA, the CDR3 is TGTGCCAGCAGCTTTGGACGGCAGAATACGCAGTATTTT.

The chain is built from TRBV5-1 and TRBJ2-5; D unclear. The length of the CDR3 is 13 residues. The V and J ends lost 4 bases and 1 base respectively, with 8 bases between them. Germline assignment: CDR1 SGHRS and CDR2 YFSETQ. CDR3 DNA sequence: TGCGCCAGCAGCGTCCGGGCCCAAGAGACCCAGTACTTC. Its protein product is CASSVRAQETQYF.

The chain couples TRBV6-6 to TRBJ2-3; D is unresolved. Looked up from germline, CDR1 is MNHNY and CDR2 is SVGAGI (reference sequence). This CDR3 spans 14 amino acids. Between the trimmed V and J ends, which lost 3 bases and 2 bases, there was a span of 9 bases. CDR3 sequence (DNA): TGTGCCAGCAGTTATAGGTCTAACACAGATACGCAGTATTTT. Protein product: CASSYRSNTDTQYF.

V is TRBV6-5 and J is TRBJ2-7; D perhaps matches TRBD2 (5 bases). Trimming left V 7 bases short and J 3 bases short, with 13 bases between. The CDR3 sequence is 13 residues long. Germline V gene lookup returns CDR1 MNHEY and CDR2 SVGAGI. Here the CDR3 DNA reads TGTGCCAGCAAGGGAGTCGCGCGCTACGAGCAGTACTTC. Amino acid sequence: CASKGVARYEQYF.

The rearrangement uses TRBV5-5 and TRBJ2-2; 7 bases line up with TRBD1. V gave up 2 bases and J gave up 6 bases; unmatched junction bases: 4. The CDR3 runs to 14 residues. Germline assignment: CDR1 SGHKS and CDR2 YYEKEE (reference sequence). The CDR3: CASSFDQGAGELFF. In nucleotides, the CDR3 is TGTGCCAGCAGCTTTGACCAGGGGGCCGGGGAGCTGTTTTTT. The entire variable domain, with the rest obtained from reference TRBV5-5 and TRBJ2-2, is as follows: DAGVTQSPTHLIKTRGQQVTLRCSPISGHKSVSWYQQVLGQGPQFIFQYYEKEERGRGNFPDRFSARQFPNYSSELNVNALLLGDSALYLCASSFDQGAGELFFGEGSRLTVL.

In DNA, the CDR3 is TGCGCCAGCAGCTTGGGAGATACGCAGTATTTT. Protein product: CASSLGDTQYF. The chain uses TRBV5-1 and TRBJ2-3, with D unresolved. Trimming stripped 0 bases from V and 5 bases from J, with 1 base between. The CDR3 has 11 amino acids. CDR1 SGHRS and CDR2 YFSETQ come from the germline V gene.

In this sample, this clone turned up a few times. The chain joins TRBV4-2 to TRBJ1-1; D possibly corresponds to TRBD1 (6 bases). Germline V gene lookup returns CDR1 LGHNA and CDR2 YNFKEQ. The CDR3 length is 15 residues. Trimming cost V 5 bases and J 3 bases, with 16 bases left between them. CDR3 amino acids: CASSSRQEEYTEAFF. The CDR3 DNA sequence: TGTGCCAGCAGCTCACGACAGGAGGAGTACACTGAAGCTTTCTTT.

The chain links TRBV9 to TRBJ2-5; D might be TRBD1 (7 bases). Germline V gene data show CDR1 as SGDLS and CDR2 as YYNGEE. The length of the CDR3 is 12 residues. Between the trimmed V and J ends, which lost 7 bases and 5 bases, there was a span of 12 bases. The CDR3 spells CASGGGGETQYF. The CDR3 DNA follows: TGTGCCAGCGGAGGGGGCGGGGAGACCCAGTACTTC.

There are a few counts of this clone. This rearrangement joins TRBV19 to TRBJ2-1; maybe TRBD1 (6 bases). CDR1 and CDR2 (germline): LNHDA, SQIVND (reference sequence). The V end lost 3 bases, the J end lost 7 bases, and 10 bases lay between the germline ends. This CDR3 is 13 amino acids long. The CDR3: CASSMVGGNEQFF. DNA of the CDR3: TGTGCCAGTAGTATGGTAGGGGGTAATGAGCAGTTCTTC.

The CDR3 here is CASRSGSPYGETQYF. The CDR3 DNA sequence: TGTGCCAGCAGAAGCGGAAGCCCATATGGGGAGACCCAGTACTTC. This sequence joins TRBV27 and TRBJ2-5; possibly TRBD2 for D (5 bases). Germline CDR1 MNHEY, CDR2 SMNVEV (reference sequence). The CDR3 consists of 15 residues. Trimming removed 6 bases at V and 5 bases at J, with 19 bases between.

In DNA form, the CDR3 reads TGTGCCACCAGCAGAGAGGTCCTGAGCTCCTACGAGCAGTACTTC. It yields the protein CATSREVLSSYEQYF. This chain links TRBV15 with TRBJ2-7, with unresolved D. Germline V gene data show CDR1 as LNHNV and CDR2 as YYDKDF (reference sequence). CDR3 length: 15 residues. Trimming removed 0 bases from V and 0 bases from J, with 9 bases in between. The full variable domain, in which reference TRBV15 and TRBJ2-7 provide the parts outside the CDR3, is DAMVIQNPRYQVTQFGKPVTLSCSQTLNHNVMYWYQQKSSQAPKLLFHYYDKDFNNEADTPDNFQSRRPNTSFCFLDIRSPGLGDTAMYLCATSREVLSSYEQYFGPGTRLTVT.

This clone was seen a few times. The chain is built from TRBV7-2 and TRBJ2-7; 8 nucleotides line up with TRBD2. V dropped 1 base and J dropped 0; count of bases not matched to a gene: 2. Germline values: CDR1 SGHTA, CDR2 FQGNSA. The length of the CDR3 is 15 residues. In DNA, the CDR3 is TGTGCCAGCAGCTTAGGGAGCGGGAGCTCCTACGAGCAGTACTTC. As protein: CASSLGSGSSYEQYF.

This clone appeared a few times. The CDR3 DNA reads as TGTGCCAGCAGTCTTAGCTTTGAAGCTTTCTTT. It yields the protein CASSLSFEAFF. The chain is built from TRBV28 and TRBJ1-1; D call uncertain. Germline-derived CDR1 and CDR2 are MDHEN and SYDVKM. The CDR3 loop spans 11 amino acids. Trimming pared 5 bases from V and 7 bases from J, leaving 8 bases between.

The chain recombines TRBV15 with TRBJ2-5; the D call may be TRBD1 or TRBD2 (5 bases each). The CDR3 sequence is 15 residues long. The germline CDR1 and CDR2 sequences are LNHNV and YYDKDF (reference sequence). The germline V and J ends were trimmed by 5 bases and 2 bases, with 15 bases remaining between them. The CDR3 bases are TGTGCCACCAGCCCCTCCCGGGACCGACAAGAGACCCAGTACTTC. This sequence encodes CATSPSRDRQETQYF.

The chain is built from TRBV7-8 and TRBJ1-5; D gene uncertain. Per germline, CDR1 SGHVS and CDR2 FQNEAQ. There are 14 residues in the CDR3. Deletions cut 1 base from V and 3 bases from J, with 7 bases between. In DNA, the CDR3 is TGTGCCAGCAGCTTAGTAGGGATCAATCAGCCCCAGCATTTT. It is translated as CASSLVGINQPQHF.

V is TRBV9 and J is TRBJ2-5, with 8 bases that match TRBD2. J gave up 2 bases and V 2 bases, and 5 bases lay outside the gene matches. CDR3 length: 15 residues. Germline V CDR1 and CDR2: SGDLS, YYNGEE. As DNA, the CDR3 is TGTGCCAGCAGCGTGGGACTAGGGGGGCAAGAGACCCAGTACTTC. This translates into CASSVGLGGQETQYF.

The V call is TRBV6-1, the J call TRBJ2-7; the match to TRBD2 covers 9 bases. The CDR3 has 16 amino acids. The ends lost 4 bases at V and 5 bases at J; junction bases unmatched: 12. Germline CDR1 MNHNS, CDR2 SASEGT. CDR3 DNA: TGTGCCAGCAGTGTCCTTCGTAGCGGGAGTTCCGACGAGCAGTACTTC. The encoded protein is CASSVLRSGSSDEQYF.

The CDR3 loop reads CASSDGQLNYGYTF. DNA of the CDR3: TGTGCCAGCAGCGATGGACAGTTAAACTATGGCTACACCTTC. The rearrangement joins TRBV6-6 to TRBJ1-2; tentative D call: TRBD1 (6 bases). V lost 6 bases and J lost 2, with 13 bases in between. Germline values: CDR1 MNHNY, CDR2 SVGAGI (reference sequence). The CDR3 consists of 14 residues.